This TCR beta chain was observed in a study of cytomegalovirus exposure and HLA in healthy donors. The CDR3 spans 18 residues. Germline V CDR1 and CDR2: SEHNR, FQNEAQ (reference sequence). This clone was counted a few times. Compared with germline, one end of the junction differs, possibly owing to a read error. The PCR employed 60 Vbeta primers together with 13 Jbeta primers. How the authors handled the data: Approximately 12 million of 80 million to 85 million unique TCR beta chains were shared, per a later count. TCRdb's table, derived via immunoSEQ multiplex PCR, lists solely in-frame clones and lacks some. The V and J calls and clone size were taken over from that table, and D and trimming were inferred from the DNA. The table shows about 120,000 clones, with around 69% occurring only once. Healthy donors of bone marrow made up the group.

The chain uses TRBV7-9 and TRBJ2-7; D remains unclear. The TCR was taken from a woman aged 40 to 50 in good health and CMV-seropositive. Material: PBMCs. CDR3 in amino acids: CSSSLVDSDGYRSYEQYF. The CDR3 nucleotides are TGTTCCAGCAGCTTAGTAGACTCCGACGGATATCGCTCCTACGAGCAGTACTTC.